These 24 T cell receptor beta chains originate from one sample sequenced in a study of blood T cell repertoires in COVID-19. The table came from immunoSEQ multiplex PCR; TCRdb's copy has only in-frame clones and leaves some out. This sample has tens of thousands of clones; approximately 82% occur once, and the top ten carry approximately 7%. Material: peripheral blood. The receptors were gathered from an older man with active COVID-19.

The chain couples TRBV10-3 to TRBJ2-7; D is ambiguous. The CDR3 consists of 13 residues. Germline V gene data show CDR1 as ENHRY and CDR2 as SYGVKD. V gave up 11 bases and J gave up 2 bases, with 16 bases separating them. CDR3 in DNA: TGTGCCTCCAAGGTTACAGAAGCCTACGAGCAGTACTTC. The encoded protein is CASKVTEAYEQYF.

This clone showed up just a few times. This chain connects TRBV5-1 to TRBJ2-7, with D maybe TRBD2 (5 bases). Germline V gives CDR1 SGHRS, CDR2 YFSETQ. Trimming cost V 1 base and J 5 bases, with 13 bases left between them. The CDR3 extends over 14 amino acids. CDR3 in DNA: TGCGCCAGCAGCTTGTTACGGGGTTCCCACGAGCAGTACTTC. This sequence encodes CASSLLRGSHEQYF.

The chain couples TRBV4-3 to TRBJ2-3, with TRBD1 matching over 8 bases. Germline V gene sequence: CDR1 LGHNA, CDR2 YSLEER. The CDR3 consists of 17 residues. Losses at the gene ends were 1 base for V and 2 bases for J; bases not matched to a gene: 8. This chain's CDR3 is CASSQAPEQGVTDTQYF. The CDR3 nucleotides read TGCGCCAGCAGCCAAGCGCCGGAACAGGGGGTCACAGATACGCAGTATTTT.

V usage is TRBV29-1 and J usage is TRBJ1-2; D gene uncertain. Trimming pared 4 bases from V and 0 bases from J, leaving 6 bases between. The CDR3 is 12 amino acids. Germline V CDR1 and CDR2: SQVTM, ANQGSEA. Here the CDR3 reads CSVAGANYGYTF. The CDR3 bases are TGCAGCGTTGCAGGCGCTAACTATGGCTACACCTTC.

The chain combines TRBV6-5 with TRBJ1-1; weak D call: TRBD1 (6 bases). This CDR3 has 12 residues. CDR1 is MNHEY and CDR2 is SVGAGI in the germline V gene. V lost 7 bases and J lost 1, with 7 bases in between. As DNA, the CDR3 is TGTGCCAGCACCAGGGGGAACACTGAAGCTTTCTTT. It translates to CASTRGNTEAFF.

V is TRBV2 and J is TRBJ2-3, with unresolved D. Germline V gene data show CDR1 as SNHLY and CDR2 as FYNNEI. The CDR3 totals 12 residues. Trimming shortened V by 3 bases and J by 3 bases, and 4 bases separated the two germline ends. CDR3 sequence reads: CASSDRTDTQYF. CDR3 sequence (DNA): TGTGCCAGCAGTGACAGGACAGATACGCAGTATTTT.

The rearrangement joins TRBV18 to TRBJ1-2, with 8 bases lining up with TRBD1. The CDR3 covers 13 residues. CDR1 is KGHSH, CDR2 LQKENI, per germline. V was clipped by 6 bases and J by 4 bases; unmatched bases: 4. CDR3 sequence: CASSPDRVYGYTF. Here the CDR3 DNA reads TGTGCCAGCTCGCCGGACAGGGTCTATGGCTACACCTTC.

This chain connects TRBV9 to TRBJ2-2, with TRBD1 matching over 10 bases. This CDR3 spans 16 amino acids. CDR1 is SGDLS, CDR2 YYNGEE, per germline. Trimming took 4 bases from V and 5 from J; bases not matched to a gene: 8. In DNA, the CDR3 is TGTGCCAGCAGCCCTCTTGGACAGGGGGTGACCGGGGAGCTGTTTTTT. The encoded protein is CASSPLGQGVTGELFF. Together with reference TRBV9 and TRBJ2-2, the CDR3 gives the full variable domain: DSGVTQTPKHLITATGQRVTLRCSPRSGDLSVYWYQQSLDQGLQFLIQYYNGEERAKGNILERFSAQQFPDLHSELNLSSLELGDSALYFCASSPLGQGVTGELFFGEGSRLTVL.

The chain carries TRBV27 and TRBJ2-1; D is undetermined. This CDR3 has 15 amino acids. Between the trimmed V and J ends, which lost 1 base and 0 bases, there was a span of 7 bases. Germline CDR1 MNHEY, CDR2 SMNVEV (reference sequence). The CDR3 DNA reads TGTGCCAGCAGTTTATTCAGGTCCTCCTACAATGAGCAGTTCTTC. Translating gives CASSLFRSSYNEQFF.

CDR3 sequence (DNA): TGTGCCAGCAGCATACAGGGGGCTGGGGAGACCCAGTACTTC. Translated: CASSIQGAGETQYF. The chain joins TRBV11-3 to TRBJ2-5; 9 nucleotides line up with TRBD1. The V gene end was trimmed by 5 bases and the J gene end by 5 bases; junction bases not matched to a gene: 6. This CDR3 is 14 amino acids long. Germline-derived CDR1 and CDR2 are SGHNT and YENEEA.

V and J are TRBV5-4 and TRBJ2-7, with 7 bases aligning to TRBD1. Per germline, CDR1 SGHNT and CDR2 YYREEE (reference sequence). The CDR3 is 15 amino acids. V dropped 4 bases and J dropped 0; count of bases not matched to a gene: 7. The CDR3 DNA reads as TGTGCCAGCAGCCCCCGACAGGGCCCCTCCTACGAGCAGTACTTC. Its protein product is CASSPRQGPSYEQYF.

The sample holds one count of this clone. This chain connects TRBV6-2 or TRBV6-3 to TRBJ2-3; TRBD2 matches at 8 bases. This CDR3 contains 15 residues. V lost 7 bases, J lost 1 base, and 7 bases stayed unmatched. Looked up from germline, CDR1 is MNHEY and CDR2 is SVGEGT. In nucleotides, the CDR3 is TGTGCCAGCAACCCACGGGGGGGCGGCACAGATACGCAGTATTTT. Its protein is CASNPRGGGTDTQYF.

The chain combines TRBV5-6 with TRBJ2-7, with D maybe TRBD1 (6 bases). CDR1 and CDR2 from the germline V gene are SGHDT and YYEEEE. The length of the CDR3 is 15 residues. With 4 bases removed from V and 4 bases from J, the gap between germline ends came to 18 bases. DNA of the CDR3: TGTGCCAGCAGCGCCCCCGGGACACGATCGTACGAGCAGTACTTC. This encodes CASSAPGTRSYEQYF.

V and J are TRBV19 and TRBJ1-1; no firm D call. The length of the CDR3 is 11 residues. V was trimmed by 6 bases and J by 6 bases, leaving 8 bases between them. Looked up from germline, CDR1 is LNHDA and CDR2 is SQIVND (reference sequence). The CDR3 DNA reads TGTGCCAGTAGGTCTTATCCTGAAGCTTTCTTT. Translation: CASRSYPEAFF.

The V call is TRBV6-2 or TRBV6-3, the J call TRBJ1-5; D is possibly TRBD1 (5 bases). The germline CDR1 and CDR2 sequences are MNHEY and SVGEGT. There are 13 residues in the CDR3. V was clipped by 5 bases and J by 1 base, with 6 bases between them. CDR3 in amino acids: CASSRTSNQPQHF. The CDR3 DNA follows: TGTGCCAGCAGTCGGACAAGCAATCAGCCCCAGCATTTT.

For the CDR3, the DNA is TGTGCCAGCATACCCAAGCGGGGGGGTTACAATGAGCAGTTCTTC. Its translation is CASIPKRGGYNEQFF. The chain employs TRBV5-5 and TRBJ2-1; 10 positions match TRBD2. Germline values: CDR1 SGHKS, CDR2 YYEKEE (reference sequence). Trimming took 6 bases from V and 4 from J; bases not matched to a gene: 7. This CDR3 is 15 amino acids long.

The CDR3, as DNA: TGCAGCGTTGAATACATCCACTTATCGGGGGAGCAGTACTTC. It translates to CSVEYIHLSGEQYF. The chain employs TRBV29-1 and TRBJ2-7, with D perhaps TRBD2 (5 bases). V lost 2 bases to trimming and J lost 7 bases, with 18 bases between them. CDR3 length equals 14 residues. Germline V gene data show CDR1 as SQVTM and CDR2 as ANQGSEA.

The CDR3 bases are TGTGCCAGTAGTAGGGCCGCCACAGATACGCAGTATTTT. It encodes CASSRAATDTQYF. The chain uses TRBV19 and TRBJ2-3; D not certain. CDR1 and CDR2 (germline): LNHDA, SQIVND (reference sequence). V was clipped by 4 bases and J by 2 bases, with 7 bases between them. CDR3 size: 13 residues.

The CDR3 sequence is CASSSQGWGNTIYF. The CDR3 bases are TGTGCCAGCAGCTCTCAGGGGTGGGGAAACACCATATATTTT. This sequence joins TRBV5-6 and TRBJ1-3, with D tentatively TRBD1 (6 bases). V gave up 3 bases and J gave up 4 bases, with 11 bases separating them. The CDR3 loop spans 14 amino acids. Germline V CDR1 and CDR2: SGHDT, YYEEEE.

V is TRBV5-1 and J is TRBJ1-1; 7 nucleotides line up with TRBD1. With V trimmed by 4 bases and J by 0 bases, 9 bases remained unmatched. CDR3 length equals 16 residues. The germline gives CDR1 SGHRS, CDR2 YFSETQ. CDR3 region: CASSPTWGQMNTEAFF. DNA of the CDR3: TGCGCCAGCAGCCCAACGTGGGGACAGATGAACACTGAAGCTTTCTTT.

J is TRBJ2-1 and V is TRBV7-3; 12 bases fit TRBD1. Trimming removed 4 bases from V and 9 bases from J; junction bases left unmatched: 7. The CDR3 runs 15 residues. Germline lookup yields CDR1 SGHTA and CDR2 FQGTGA. The DNA of the CDR3 is TGTGCCAGCAGCTCGGGACAGGGGGCCAGGGGTGAGCAGTTCTTC. This translates into CASSSGQGARGEQFF.

This clone was counted a single time. The genes are TRBV7-2 and TRBJ2-1; TRBD2 matches 8 bases. The V and J ends lost 0 bases and 7 bases, in that order; junction bases with no gene match: 11. Germline V gene lookup returns CDR1 SGHTA and CDR2 FQGNSA. The CDR3 sequence is 17 residues long. For the CDR3, the DNA is TGTGCCAGCAGCTTAGCGCATAGGCGGGGGGCGAAGAATGAGCAGTTCTTC. It is translated as CASSLAHRRGAKNEQFF. The full variable domain, its missing parts supplied by reference TRBV7-2 and TRBJ2-1, is GAGVSQSPSNKVTEKGKDVELRCDPISGHTALYWYRQSLGQGLEFLIYFQGNSAPDKSGLPSDRFSAERTGGSVSTLTIQRTQQEDSAVYLCASSLAHRRGAKNEQFFGPGTRLTVL.

By its share, this clone is medium-sized. The rearrangement links TRBV9 to TRBJ2-2; D is perhaps TRBD2 (6 bases). This CDR3 has 14 residues. The germline CDR1 and CDR2 sequences are SGDLS and YYNGEE. The V end lost 2 bases, the J end lost 5 bases, and 10 bases lay between the germline ends. CDR3 sequence: CASSVLGGTGELFF. DNA for the CDR3: TGTGCCAGCAGCGTCCTTGGGGGGACCGGGGAGCTGTTTTTT.

The chain carries TRBV7-2 and TRBJ2-3; 13 nucleotides align to TRBD2. The germline CDR1 and CDR2 sequences are SGHTA and FQGNSA. The CDR3 extends over 16 amino acids. V lost 4 bases and J lost 3; bases outside the gene matches: 4. CDR3 in amino acids: CASSSRLAGGTDTQYF. The DNA for the CDR3 is TGTGCCAGCAGCTCGCGACTAGCGGGGGGTACAGATACGCAGTATTTT.